The 21 T cell receptor beta chains in this list originate from one sample, sequenced in a study of post-analysis software for immune sequencing data. Study conclusions and caveats: Patients had higher frequencies than controls of a handful of TRBV segments, including TRBV5-6, TRBV5-1 and TRBV20-1.

Unique molecular identifiers were built into the TCR beta cDNA libraries. TCRdb re-analysed the PCR reads in MiXCR, keeping a single row per CDR3 protein. The table lists a few hundred thousand distinct CDR3 sequences, less than 40% of them singletons. For these receptors, no antigen is known. Sequenced: blood. The source of these receptors is a girl between 10 and 17 years old with multiple sclerosis.

At least ten counts were recorded for this clonotype. This chain connects TRBV4-2 to TRBJ1-6, with D uncertain. This CDR3 has 16 amino acids. V gave up 0 bases and J gave up 5 bases, with 11 bases separating them. Germline CDR1 LGHNA, CDR2 YNFKEQ. The CDR3 DNA sequence: TGTGCCAGCAGCCAAGATAGGCCCATCGATAATTCACCCCTCCACTTT. Protein product: CASSQDRPIDNSPLHF.

This chain links TRBV18 with TRBJ1-2; TRBD1 agrees at 7 bases. Germline V gives CDR1 KGHSH, CDR2 LQKENI. V dropped 0 bases and J dropped 8; count of bases not matched to a gene: 12. This CDR3 has 16 amino acids. Written as DNA, the CDR3 is TGTGCCAGCTCACCACCCACTACGCGACAGGGATGGGGCTACACCTTC. Translating gives CASSPPTTRQGWGYTF.

This clonotype was detected only a few times. The chain is built from TRBV5-1 and TRBJ2-7; D is unresolved. The J call may not be correct, given that the DNA end is closer to TRBJ2-5. Germline CDR1 is SGHRS and CDR2 is YFSETQ. This CDR3 spans 14 amino acids. This CDR3 reads CASSWYSAEGTQYF. DNA of the CDR3: TGCGCCAGCAGCTGGTACAGCGCCGAAGGGACCCAGTACTTC.

This clonotype was seen many times. The chain has TRBV5-1 and TRBJ1-2; D gene ambiguous. This CDR3 is built from 13 residues. Germline CDR1 SGHRS, CDR2 YFSETQ. Trimming took 2 bases from V and 8 from J, leaving 13 bases between them. CDR3 coding DNA: TGCGCCAGCAGCTTCGGCCAAGGAGAAGGCTACACCTTC. Amino acids: CASSFGQGEGYTF.

V is TRBV20-1 and J is TRBJ1-3; no definite D call. V was shortened by 6 bases and J by 0 bases, with 12 bases between the two germline ends. The germline V gene encodes CDR1 DFQATT and CDR2 SNEGSKA (reference sequence). This CDR3 has 14 residues. CDR3 sequence (DNA): TGCAGTGCGAAAGACCGAGACTCTGGAAACACCATATATTTT. It is translated as CSAKDRDSGNTIYF.

The chain recombines TRBV6-1 with TRBJ2-2; 8 nucleotides line up with TRBD2. The CDR3 has 16 amino acids. Looked up from germline, CDR1 is MNHNS and CDR2 is SASEGT. The V and J ends lost 2 bases and 3 bases, in that order; junction bases with no gene match: 5. CDR3 coding DNA: TGTGCCAGCAGTGAACTCGCGGGGGGCGACACCGGGGAGCTGTTTTTT. Translated: CASSELAGGDTGELFF.

Ten or more counts support this clonotype. V gene TRBV7-9 combines with J gene TRBJ2-3; 12 bases match TRBD2. The germline V gene has CDR1 SEHNR and CDR2 FQNEAQ (reference sequence). Trimming took 6 bases from V and 6 from J; bases not matched to a gene: 10. This CDR3 is built from 16 residues. The CDR3: CASSPSTSGGRDTQYF. The CDR3 nucleotides are TGTGCCAGCAGTCCCTCGACTAGCGGGGGCCGGGATACGCAGTATTTT.

The chain is built from TRBV28 and TRBJ2-7; D possibly corresponds to TRBD1 (5 bases). Looked up from germline, CDR1 is MDHEN and CDR2 is SYDVKM. The V end was cut by 2 bases, the J end by 0 bases, with 11 bases between. This CDR3 spans 15 amino acids. For the CDR3, the DNA is TGTGCCAGCAGTTTAGGGGCAGGGTCCTCCTACGAGCAGTACTTC. Encoded protein: CASSLGAGSSYEQYF.

This clonotype was counted many times. J is TRBJ2-3 and V is TRBV7-8, with 10 bases aligning to TRBD2. V shed 1 base and J 5 bases; nucleotides not matched to a gene: 9. Looked up from germline, CDR1 is SGHVS and CDR2 is FQNEAQ. The CDR3 covers 17 residues. CDR3 coding DNA: TGTGCCAGCAGCTTAGTAGGGCTAGCGGGAGTTGGAGATACGCAGTATTTT. It codes for CASSLVGLAGVGDTQYF.

This clonotype has a count of ten or more. The gene calls are TRBV9 and TRBJ2-1; D might be TRBD2 (5 bases). V was shortened by 1 base and J by 8 bases, with 16 bases between the two germline ends. There are 15 residues in the CDR3. Germline-derived CDR1 and CDR2 are SGDLS and YYNGEE. CDR3 coding DNA: TGTGCCAGCAGCGTAAGTGGGAGAGGTACCGATGAGCAGTTCTTC. Translating gives CASSVSGRGTDEQFF. Using reference TRBV9 and TRBJ2-1 for the parts outside the CDR3, the full variable domain is DSGVTQTPKHLITATGQRVTLRCSPRSGDLSVYWYQQSLDQGLQFLIQYYNGEERAKGNILERFSAQQFPDLHSELNLSSLELGDSALYFCASSVSGRGTDEQFFGPGTRLTVL.

In this sample, this clonotype turned up a few times. J is TRBJ1-1 and V is TRBV3-1, with a tentative D call TRBD1 (6 bases). Trimming stripped 4 bases from V and 3 bases from J, with 12 bases between. CDR1 LGHDT and CDR2 YNNKEL come from the germline V gene (reference sequence). The CDR3 sequence is 14 residues long. The CDR3 spells CASSPQGLHTEAFF. The CDR3 coding sequence is TGTGCCAGCAGCCCACAGGGACTACACACTGAAGCTTTCTTT.

The J gene is TRBJ2-2, the V gene TRBV20-1; D is unclear. Germline CDR1 and CDR2: DFQATT and SNEGSKA (reference sequence). The CDR3 covers 14 residues. The germline V and J ends were trimmed by 3 bases and 3 bases, with 11 bases remaining between them. CDR3 loop: CSARGPADTGELFF. As DNA, the CDR3 is TGCAGTGCTAGGGGTCCCGCAGACACCGGGGAGCTGTTTTTT.

Here the CDR3 DNA reads TGCGCCAGCAGCTTGAGCGCTTTGAGCGGCACCATATATTTT. Its translation: CASSLSALSGTIYF. This rearrangement joins TRBV5-1 to TRBJ1-3; D call uncertain. Germline assignment: CDR1 SGHRS and CDR2 YFSETQ. This CDR3 comprises 14 residues. The V and J ends lost 1 base and 9 bases respectively, with 14 bases between them.

Turning to this clonotype: At one of its ends the junction is not consistent with the germline gene, which may arise from a read error. V is TRBV4-2 and J is TRBJ1-1, with TRBD1 identical over 10 bases. This CDR3 region has 15 residues. Germline CDR1 and CDR2: LGHNA and YNFKEQ. CDR3 in amino acids: CVSSQTGGASTEAFF. The CDR3 DNA reads as TGTGTCAGCAGCCAGACAGGGGGCGCATCCACTGAAGCTTTCTTT.

This chain uses TRBV6-1 with TRBJ2-1; D possibly corresponds to TRBD2 (6 bases). CDR1 is MNHNS and CDR2 is SASEGT in the germline V gene. V dropped 11 bases and J dropped 1 base, with 15 bases sitting between them. The CDR3 consists of 14 residues. The CDR3 nucleotides are TGTGCCGTCCCCTCGGGGGAGTCCTACAATGAGCAGTTCTTC. As protein: CAVPSGESYNEQFF.

This clonotype has only a few counts. This chain connects TRBV12-3 or TRBV12-4 to TRBJ2-7, with TRBD1 matching over 10 bases. The J call is in doubt because the DNA end fits TRBJ2-5 better. The CDR3 covers 14 residues. CDR3 sequence reads: CASSWGTGEETQYF. DNA of the CDR3: TGTGCCAGCAGTTGGGGGACAGGGGAAGAGACCCAGTACTTC.

The rearrangement links TRBV10-2 to TRBJ2-5; 8 bases map to TRBD1. CDR3 length: 15 residues. CDR1 and CDR2 from the germline V gene are WSHSY and SAAADI. J gave up 4 bases and V 5 bases, and 9 bases lay outside the gene matches. The CDR3 spells CASSLPNRGRETQYF. The CDR3 DNA is TGCGCCAGCAGTCTGCCCAACAGGGGGAGAGAGACCCAGTACTTC.

This clonotype has a count of ten or more. This chain uses TRBV6-6 with TRBJ1-2; no firm D call. The CDR3 sequence is 12 residues long. Trimming cost V 7 bases and J 3 bases, with 9 bases left between them. Germline CDR1 and CDR2: MNHNY and SVGAGI (reference sequence). The CDR3 bases are TGTGCCAGCACTCTGGACGACTATGGCTACACCTTC. Translated: CASTLDDYGYTF.

The chain carries TRBV18 and TRBJ2-1; the D is unclear. The CDR3 has 13 residues. V was shortened by 2 bases and J by 5 bases, with 7 bases between the two germline ends. Germline V lookup: CDR1 KGHSH, CDR2 LQKENI. CDR3 DNA: TGTGCCAGCTCACCAGTGGCAGACAATGAGCAGTTCTTC. Protein sequence: CASSPVADNEQFF.

Regarding this clonotype: A read error may be the cause here, since a much bigger clone is one base away. This rearrangement joins TRBV10-3 to TRBJ2-7; TRBD1 agrees at 9 bases. CDR1 is ENHRY, CDR2 SYGVKD, per germline. V lost 2 bases, J lost 7 bases, and 12 bases stayed unmatched. The CDR3 sequence is 16 residues long. CDR3 nucleotide sequence: TGTGCCATCAGTGAGAGGGCGACAGGGGGTACGAATGAGCAGTACTTC. This translates into CAISERATGGTNEQYF.

This clonotype occurred a few times. At one boundary the junction diverges from the germline segment, which might be a read error. The chain employs TRBV20-1 and TRBJ1-6; maybe TRBD1 (6 bases). Germline CDR1 and CDR2: DFQATT and SNEGSKA (reference sequence). The CDR3 runs to 14 residues. In nucleotides, the CDR3 is TGCAGTGCTAGTAGAGGGGGAGGAGGTTCACCCCCCCACTTT. Translating it yields CSASRGGGGSPPHF.